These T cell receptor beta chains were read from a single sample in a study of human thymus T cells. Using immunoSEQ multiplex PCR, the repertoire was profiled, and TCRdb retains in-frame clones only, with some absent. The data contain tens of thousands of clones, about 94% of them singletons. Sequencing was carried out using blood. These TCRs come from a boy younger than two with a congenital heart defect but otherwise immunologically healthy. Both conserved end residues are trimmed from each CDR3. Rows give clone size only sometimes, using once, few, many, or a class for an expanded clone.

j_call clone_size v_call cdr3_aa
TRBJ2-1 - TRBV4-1 ASSPLAGVYNEQF
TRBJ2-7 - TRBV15 ATSRTGENEQY
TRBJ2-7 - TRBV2 ASSPGTGAHEQY
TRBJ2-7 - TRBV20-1 SAISKYEQY
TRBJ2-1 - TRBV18 ASSPLPTTGGEF
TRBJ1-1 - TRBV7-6 ASSLGENTEAF
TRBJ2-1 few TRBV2 ASPGLYNEQF
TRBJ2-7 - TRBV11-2 ASSLGRVWEQY
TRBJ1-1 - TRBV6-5 ASSYSAMLNTEAF
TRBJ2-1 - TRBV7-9 ASSLPGSGGGLATLKQF
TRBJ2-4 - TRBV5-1 ASSLSPLLAGVQGTKNIQY
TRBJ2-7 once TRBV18 ASSPDRDYEQY
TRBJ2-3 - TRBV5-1 ASSPGPSGFSTDTQY
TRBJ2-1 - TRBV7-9 ASSASLRSYNEQF
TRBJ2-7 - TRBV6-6 ASRWAPYEQY
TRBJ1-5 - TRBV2 ASSIQGSNQPQH
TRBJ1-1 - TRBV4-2 ASSQEGAEAF
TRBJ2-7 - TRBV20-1 SARTSYEQY
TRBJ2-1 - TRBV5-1 ASSLVLAGGYNEQF
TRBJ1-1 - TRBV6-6 ASSYGPGEAF
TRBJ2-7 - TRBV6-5 ASSYSRDYEQY
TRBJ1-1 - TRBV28 ASFGRNTEAF
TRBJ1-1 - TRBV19 ASIRLTEAF
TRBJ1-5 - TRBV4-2 ASSQTRNQPQH
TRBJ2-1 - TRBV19 ASRKWWGPGNEQF
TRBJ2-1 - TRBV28 ASSWEEDSRSYNEQF
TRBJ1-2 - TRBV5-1 ASSLEWGEGYT
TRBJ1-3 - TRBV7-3 ASSLSSENTIY
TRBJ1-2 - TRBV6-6 ASSYMDRDYGYT
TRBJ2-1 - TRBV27 ASSFWDSSYNEQF
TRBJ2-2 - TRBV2 ASRQSNTGELF
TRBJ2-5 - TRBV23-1 ASSQTLDRAQETQY
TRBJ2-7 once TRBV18 ASSPPGGPSYEQY
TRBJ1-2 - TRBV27 ASSLAPGVNYGYT
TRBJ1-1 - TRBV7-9 ASSLVIHTEAF
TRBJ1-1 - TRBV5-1 ASSLTGGDTEAF
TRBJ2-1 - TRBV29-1 SVEVGLGEQF
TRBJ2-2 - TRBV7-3 ASSLIPRGGPTGELF
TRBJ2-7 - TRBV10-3 AISELMMGGRASPEQY
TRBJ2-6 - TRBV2 ASGGVSGANVLT
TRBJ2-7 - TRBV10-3 AISDSLRFGAYEQY
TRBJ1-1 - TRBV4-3 ASSQEKLQGRTEAF
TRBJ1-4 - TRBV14 ASSPLPGREKLF
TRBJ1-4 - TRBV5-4 ASSLAGGPNEKLF
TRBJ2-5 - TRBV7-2 ASSLAGGQGPQETQY
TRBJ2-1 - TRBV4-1 ASSQVSGEQF
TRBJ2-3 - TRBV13 ASSLTTWLAGGDRSTDTQY
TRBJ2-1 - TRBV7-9 ASSLGGTSGNEQF
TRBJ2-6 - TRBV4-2 ASSQAPRDPFVLT
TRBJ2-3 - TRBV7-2 ASSRAAGPDTQY
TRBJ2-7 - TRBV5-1 ASSLVDRGRREQY
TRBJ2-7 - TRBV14 ASSRPGQGPYEQY
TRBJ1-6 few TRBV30 AWSVGTGNSPLH
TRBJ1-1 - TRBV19 ASTPGAGKTEAF
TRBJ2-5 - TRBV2 ASSVRTSVGTQY
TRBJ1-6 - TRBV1 TSSLEPGKYNSPLH
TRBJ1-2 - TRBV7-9 ASSLQAGYGYT
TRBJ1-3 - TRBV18 ASSRDTPSSGNTIY
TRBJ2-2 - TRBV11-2 ASSPSGGQIDGELF
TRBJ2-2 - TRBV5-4 ASSGLAGDTGELF